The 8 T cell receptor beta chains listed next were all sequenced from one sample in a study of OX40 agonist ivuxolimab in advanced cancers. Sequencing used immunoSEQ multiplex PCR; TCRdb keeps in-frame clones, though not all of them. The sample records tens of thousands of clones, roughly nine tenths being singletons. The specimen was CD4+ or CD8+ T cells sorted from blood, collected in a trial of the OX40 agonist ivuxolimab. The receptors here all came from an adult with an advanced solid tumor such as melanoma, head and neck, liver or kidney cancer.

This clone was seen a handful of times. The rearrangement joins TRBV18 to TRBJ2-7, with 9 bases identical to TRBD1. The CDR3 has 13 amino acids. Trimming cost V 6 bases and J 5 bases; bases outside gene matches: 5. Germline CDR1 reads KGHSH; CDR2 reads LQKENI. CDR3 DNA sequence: TGTGCCAGCTCTACAGGGGGCATGGACGAGCAGTACTTC. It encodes CASSTGGMDEQYF.

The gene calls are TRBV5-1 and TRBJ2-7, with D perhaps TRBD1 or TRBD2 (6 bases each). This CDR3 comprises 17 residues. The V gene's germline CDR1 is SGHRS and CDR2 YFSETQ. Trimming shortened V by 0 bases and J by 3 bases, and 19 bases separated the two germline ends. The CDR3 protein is CASSLDGSGALLYEQYF. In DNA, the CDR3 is TGCGCCAGCAGCTTGGACGGATCGGGGGCCCTCCTCTACGAGCAGTACTTC.

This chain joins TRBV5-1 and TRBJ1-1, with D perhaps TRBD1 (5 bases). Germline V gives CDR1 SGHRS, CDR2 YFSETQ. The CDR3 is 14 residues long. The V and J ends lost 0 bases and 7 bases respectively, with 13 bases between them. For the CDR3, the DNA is TGCGCCAGCAGCTTGGTGGGGCAGAGGGTTGAAGCTTTCTTT. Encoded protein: CASSLVGQRVEAFF.

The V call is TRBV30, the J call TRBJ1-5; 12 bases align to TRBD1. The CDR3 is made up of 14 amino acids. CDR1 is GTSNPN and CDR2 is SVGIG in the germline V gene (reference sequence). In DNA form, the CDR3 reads TGTGCTTGGGGACAGGGGGCAATCAATCAGCCCCAGCATTTT. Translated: CAWGQGAINQPQHF.

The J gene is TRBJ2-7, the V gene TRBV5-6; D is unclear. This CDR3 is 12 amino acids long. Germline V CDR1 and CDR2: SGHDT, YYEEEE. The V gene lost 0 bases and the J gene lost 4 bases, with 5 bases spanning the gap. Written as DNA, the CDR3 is TGTGCCAGCAGCTTGGAGTTTTACGAGCAGTACTTC. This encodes CASSLEFYEQYF.

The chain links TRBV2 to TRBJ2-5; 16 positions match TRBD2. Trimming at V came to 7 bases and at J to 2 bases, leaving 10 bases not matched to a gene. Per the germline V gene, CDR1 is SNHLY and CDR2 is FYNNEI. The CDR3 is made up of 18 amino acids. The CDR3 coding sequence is TGTGCCAGCACCCTACAACCGGGACTAGCGGGAGGGCAAGAGACCCAGTACTTC. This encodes CASTLQPGLAGGQETQYF. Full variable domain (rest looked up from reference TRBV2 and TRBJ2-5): EPEVTQTPSHQVTQMGQEVILRCVPISNHLYFYWYRQILGQKVEFLVSFYNNEISEKSEIFDDQFSVERPDGSNFTLKIRSTKLEDSAMYFCASTLQPGLAGGQETQYFGPGTRLLVL.

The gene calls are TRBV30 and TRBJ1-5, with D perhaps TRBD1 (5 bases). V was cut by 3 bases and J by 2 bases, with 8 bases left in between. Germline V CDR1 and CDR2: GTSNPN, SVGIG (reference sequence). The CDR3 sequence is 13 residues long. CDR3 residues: CAWSGQGNQPQHF. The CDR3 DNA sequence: TGTGCCTGGAGCGGACAAGGCAATCAGCCCCAGCATTTT.

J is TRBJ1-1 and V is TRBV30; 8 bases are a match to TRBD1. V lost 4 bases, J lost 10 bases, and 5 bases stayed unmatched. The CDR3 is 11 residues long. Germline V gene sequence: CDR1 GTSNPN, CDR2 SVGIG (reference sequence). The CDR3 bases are TGTGCCTGGACCGGACAGGGTCGAGCTTTCTTT. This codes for CAWTGQGRAFF.